These 17 T cell receptor beta chains were all obtained from the same sample, sequenced in a study of T cells in localized non-small cell lung cancer. Sequencing was performed with immunoSEQ multiplex PCR; in TCRdb, only in-frame clones are kept and a portion is missing. The profile covers tens of thousands of clones, with approximately 90% appearing a single time and about 20% taken by the ten largest. The sequences come from peripheral blood, collected before any cancer treatment. These receptors all stem from a male donor aged 60 or over with stage III squamous cell lung carcinoma.

V gene TRBV6-6 combines with J gene TRBJ1-5; D is possibly TRBD1 (5 bases). The length of the CDR3 is 16 residues. Germline V CDR1 and CDR2: MNHNY, SVGAGI (reference sequence). Trimming pared 5 bases from V and 7 bases from J, leaving 21 bases between. DNA of the CDR3: TGTGCCAGCAGTCTTCGTGCTGGACAAGGTACCCAGCCCCAGCATTTT. It codes for CASSLRAGQGTQPQHF.

In this sample, this clone turned up many times. The chain recombines TRBV9 with TRBJ1-1; D uncertain. This CDR3 is 13 amino acids long. The germline V gene has CDR1 SGDLS and CDR2 YYNGEE. Trimming took 0 bases from V and 6 from J, leaving 9 bases between them. CDR3 protein: CASSVGGTAEAFF. The DNA for the CDR3 is TGTGCCAGCAGCGTAGGGGGAACCGCTGAAGCTTTCTTT.

This clone came up once. The V call is TRBV28, the J call TRBJ1-1, with D maybe TRBD1 (5 bases). From germline, CDR1 is MDHEN and CDR2 SYDVKM. CDR3 size: 13 residues. Deletions cut 2 bases from V and 10 bases from J, with 14 bases between. The CDR3 loop is CASSLNGPRGAFF. As DNA, the CDR3 is TGTGCCAGCAGTTTAAACGGGCCGAGGGGAGCTTTCTTT.

This chain uses TRBV15 with TRBJ2-5; TRBD2 is a possible D gene (6 bases). CDR3 length equals 14 residues. Trimming shortened V by 1 base and J by 4 bases, and 10 bases separated the two germline ends. The V gene's germline CDR1 is LNHNV and CDR2 YYDKDF (reference sequence). The CDR3 is CATSRALGGETQYF. The CDR3, as DNA: TGTGCCACCAGCAGAGCCCTGGGGGGAGAGACCCAGTACTTC.

The gene calls are TRBV9 and TRBJ1-2; the match to TRBD1 covers 11 bases. Germline V CDR1 and CDR2: SGDLS, YYNGEE. The V segment lost 3 bases and the J segment 8 bases; nucleotides outside the gene matches: 12. The CDR3 contains 16 residues. The chain's CDR3 is CASSAGFGTGGYGYTF. The CDR3 region has the DNA TGTGCCAGCAGCGCTGGTTTCGGGACAGGGGGTTACGGCTACACCTTC.

The chain joins TRBV29-1 to TRBJ1-1, with D possibly matching TRBD1 (5 bases). Trimming removed 4 bases at V and 4 bases at J, with 22 bases between. The CDR3 runs to 16 residues. Looked up from germline, CDR1 is SQVTM and CDR2 is ANQGSEA. CDR3 residues: CSVVARTLPGGTEAFF. In DNA form, the CDR3 reads TGCAGCGTTGTAGCCCGGACTCTCCCTGGGGGCACTGAAGCTTTCTTT.

The V and J genes are TRBV30 and TRBJ1-6, with unresolved D. V lost 1 base and J lost 10, with 11 bases in between. The CDR3 contains 13 residues. Looked up from germline, CDR1 is GTSNPN and CDR2 is SVGIG (reference sequence). The CDR3 is CAWSERTGSPLHF. The CDR3 region has the DNA TGTGCCTGGAGTGAACGGACGGGATCACCCCTCCACTTT.

This clone has a single count. The genes are TRBV5-1 and TRBJ2-3; D may match TRBD1 or TRBD2 (5 bases each). The CDR3 length is 15 residues. The germline CDR1 and CDR2 sequences are SGHRS and YFSETQ. Trimming took off 5 bases at V and 3 bases at J, with 16 bases between the two ends. This chain's CDR3 is CASRRGGSLTDTQYF. The CDR3 bases are TGCGCCAGCAGGAGGGGCGGCTCTCTAACAGATACGCAGTATTTT.

The rearrangement uses TRBV7-6 and TRBJ2-7, with D possibly called TRBD1 or TRBD2 (5 bases each). The CDR3 length is 13 residues. CDR1 SGHVS and CDR2 FNYEAQ come from the germline V gene. V lost 1 base and J 6 bases, leaving 10 bases between the germline ends. This CDR3 is CASSLERGGEQYF. The DNA for the CDR3 is TGTGCCAGCAGCTTAGAGAGGGGCGGCGAGCAGTACTTC.

The rearrangement links TRBV7-3 to TRBJ2-1, with 13 bases identical to TRBD2. V was clipped by 2 bases and J by 4 bases; unmatched bases: 8. Germline CDR1 and CDR2: SGHTA and FQGTGA. CDR3 length equals 18 residues. CDR3: CASSLFALAGGLYNEQFF. The CDR3 DNA sequence: TGTGCCAGCAGCTTATTCGCACTAGCGGGGGGGCTTTACAATGAGCAGTTCTTC.

The gene calls are TRBV9 and TRBJ1-2; D possibly corresponds to TRBD1 (5 bases). Germline lookup yields CDR1 SGDLS and CDR2 YYNGEE. The CDR3 sequence is 14 residues long. V was cut by 1 base and J by 7 bases, with 14 bases left in between. The CDR3 nucleotides read TGTGCCAGCAGCGTAAGCAGGGTAGGGGTTGGCTACACCTTC. It specifies CASSVSRVGVGYTF.

The V call is TRBV6-4, the J call TRBJ2-3, with TRBD1 matching over 11 bases. The CDR3 extends over 15 amino acids. Germline trimming cut 4 bases from V and 2 bases from J; bases unmatched to any gene: 2. Germline V lookup: CDR1 MRHNA, CDR2 SNTAGT. The CDR3 is CASSGTGGYTDTQYF. In DNA form, the CDR3 reads TGTGCCAGCAGTGGGACAGGGGGCTACACAGATACGCAGTATTTT.

CDR3 sequence (DNA): TGTGCCACTAGGGGAGACAGGCAGAGTTCTGAAGCTTTCTTT. It encodes CATRGDRQSSEAFF. The chain has TRBV15 and TRBJ1-1; TRBD1 might be the D (6 bases). Germline V gene lookup returns CDR1 LNHNV and CDR2 YYDKDF (reference sequence). The germline V and J ends were trimmed by 9 bases and 6 bases, with 20 bases remaining between them. CDR3 length: 14 amino acids.

The chain is built from TRBV25-1 and TRBJ1-5; perhaps TRBD1 as D (6 bases). V was shortened by 5 bases and J by 4 bases, with 18 bases between the two germline ends. CDR3 length: 16 amino acids. Germline CDR1 is MGHDK and CDR2 is SYGVNS. CDR3 amino acids: CASSPGTPRKNQPQHF. The CDR3 nucleotides are TGTGCCAGCAGTCCCGGGACACCTAGAAAAAATCAGCCCCAGCATTTT.

This chain joins TRBV4-3 and TRBJ2-1, with 8 bases identical to TRBD2. The CDR3 has 16 amino acids. Unmatched junction bases numbered 6, after V lost 0 bases and J lost 5 bases. Germline CDR1 LGHNA, CDR2 YSLEER. Here the CDR3 DNA reads TGCGCCAGCAGCCAAGAAGCCAGCGGGGGACACAATGAGCAGTTCTTC. Residues: CASSQEASGGHNEQFF.

V gene TRBV7-9 combines with J gene TRBJ1-2; D is possibly TRBD1 (5 bases). CDR1 and CDR2 from the germline V gene are SEHNR and FQNEAQ (reference sequence). V was pared by 5 bases and J by 4 bases, with 14 bases between. CDR3 length: 14 amino acids. CDR3 loop: CASSPSPGPYGYTF. The CDR3 bases are TGTGCCAGCAGCCCCAGCCCAGGGCCCTATGGCTACACCTTC.

The chain couples TRBV6-6 to TRBJ2-3; D remains ambiguous. Germline CDR1 and CDR2: MNHNY and SVGAGI (reference sequence). V was trimmed by 5 bases and J by 1 base, leaving 7 bases between them. The CDR3 consists of 13 residues. CDR3 in DNA: TGTGCCAGCAGTCTGGCAGGCACAGATACGCAGTATTTT. Protein product: CASSLAGTDTQYF.